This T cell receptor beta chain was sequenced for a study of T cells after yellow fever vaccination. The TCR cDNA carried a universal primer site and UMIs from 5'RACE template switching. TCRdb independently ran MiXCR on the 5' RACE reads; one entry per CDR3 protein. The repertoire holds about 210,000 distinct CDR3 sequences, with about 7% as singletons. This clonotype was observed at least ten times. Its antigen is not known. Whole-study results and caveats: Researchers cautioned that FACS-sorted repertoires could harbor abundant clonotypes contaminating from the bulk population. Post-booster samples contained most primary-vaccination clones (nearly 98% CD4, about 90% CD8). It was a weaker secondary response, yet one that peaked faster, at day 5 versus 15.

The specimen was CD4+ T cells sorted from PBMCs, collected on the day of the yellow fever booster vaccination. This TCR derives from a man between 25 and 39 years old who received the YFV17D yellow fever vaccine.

CDR3 DNA: TGCAGTGCTAGTGCCCAGGGTGGGGAAGAGACCCAGTACTTC. Translating it yields CSASAQGGEETQYF. This chain uses TRBV20-1 with TRBJ2-5; possible D gene TRBD1, 5 bases. Trimming removed 3 bases from V and 3 bases from J, with 14 bases in between. Germline values: CDR1 DFQATT, CDR2 SNEGSKA (reference sequence). The CDR3 is 14 residues long.